This T cell receptor beta chain emerged from a study of blood T cell repertoires in COVID-19. Clones were sequenced by immunoSEQ multiplex PCR, and TCRdb holds only the in-frame ones, with some missing. The data show 100,000 to 150,000 clones, 88% seen once. Germline V CDR1 and CDR2: MNHEY, SMNVEV (reference sequence). Deletions cut 3 bases from V and 3 bases from J, with 12 bases between. The CDR3 covers 14 residues. The sequence was collected from a man aged 50-59 years with acute or convalescent COVID-19. This chain connects TRBV27 to TRBJ2-7, with D possibly matching TRBD1 (6 bases). Sequencing used peripheral blood. CDR3 region: CASSFLDRRYEQYF. DNA for the CDR3: TGTGCCAGCAGTTTCCTCGACAGGCGCTACGAGCAGTACTTC.